This T cell receptor (beta chain) was identified during a study of cytomegalovirus exposure and HLA in healthy donors. Assay: immunoSEQ multiplex PCR; the TCRdb copy retains only in-frame clones and omits some. This sample has approximately 76,000 clones; approximately 95% occur once, and the top ten carry roughly 2%. The donors were members of the validation cohort comprising 100 to 150 subjects, separate from the approximately 700-subject first cohort. CDR1 LNHNV and CDR2 YYDKDF come from the germline V gene (reference sequence). This CDR3 region has 16 residues. The trim removed 5 bases at V and 2 bases at J, leaving 4 bases unmatched.

The chain couples TRBV15 to TRBJ2-5; TRBD2 matches at 14 bases. Sequences were obtained from PBMCs. This receptor was obtained from a woman aged 18-29 years in good health and CMV-seronegative. The CDR3 spells CATSPRLAGGQETQYF. The CDR3 nucleotides read TGTGCCACCAGCCCAAGACTAGCGGGGGGGCAAGAGACCCAGTACTTC.